The present T cell receptor (beta chain) was sequenced within a study of neurological immune-mediated disorders. This clonotype showed up many times. CDR1 and CDR2 from the germline V gene are DFQATT and SNEGSKA (reference sequence). The CDR3 has 18 amino acids. V shed 6 bases and J 2 bases; nucleotides not matched to a gene: 20. TCRdb re-called the 5' RACE reads with MiXCR, one entry per CDR3 protein. The sample carries tens of thousands of distinct CDR3 sequences, roughly 4.7% recorded once. Source material: PBMCs. The V gene is TRBV20-1, the J gene TRBJ2-5; the match to TRBD2 covers 8 bases. The sequence was obtained from a woman aged 30 to 39 with multiple sclerosis. The CDR3 DNA reads TGCAGTGCCAAGCCGATTTCCGGGACTAGAGGCCCACAAGAGACCCAGTACTTC. Amino acids: CSAKPISGTRGPQETQYF.